The 18 T cell receptor beta chains below come from one sample, sequenced in a study of T cells in Graves' hyperthyroidism and ophthalmopathy. TCR beta CDR3 regions were amplified from RNA transcripts. When the TCR CDR3 underwent first-round RT-PCR, the HTBI primer set was used. One entry per CDR3 protein results from TCRdb running MiXCR on the multiplex PCR reads. In the table there are some 400,000 distinct CDR3 sequences, approximately 13% of which are singletons. Sequenced: blood. Every receptor here comes from a man younger than 40 with Graves' hyperthyroidism that later progressed to Graves' ophthalmopathy.

As to this clonotype: A much larger clone lies one base from this, so it may be a read error. The V gene is TRBV20-1, the J gene TRBJ1-1; possible D gene TRBD1, 5 bases. This CDR3 spans 13 amino acids. From germline, CDR1 is DFQATT and CDR2 SNEGSKA (reference sequence). Trimming shortened V by 7 bases and J by 0 bases, and 12 bases separated the two germline ends. As DNA, the CDR3 is TGCAGTGTTAGGGGACGGGTGAACACTGAAGCTTTCTTT. Translated: CSVRGRVNTEAFF.

This clonotype was seen ten or more times. The chain is built from TRBV11-2 and TRBJ2-2, with D uncertain. V dropped 4 bases and J dropped 0 bases, with 12 bases sitting between them. CDR3 length equals 16 residues. Germline values: CDR1 SGHAT, CDR2 FQNNGV. The CDR3: CASSSGGTANTGELFF. The CDR3 DNA follows: TGTGCCAGCAGCTCCGGCGGTACAGCGAACACCGGGGAGCTGTTTTTT.

J is TRBJ2-2 and V is TRBV2; D gene unclear. The germline V gene has CDR1 SNHLY and CDR2 FYNNEI. V was pared by 5 bases and J by 0 bases, with 10 bases between. The length of the CDR3 is 15 residues. CDR3 protein: CASSRAEANTGELFF. The CDR3 bases are TGTGCCAGCAGTAGGGCAGAGGCGAACACCGGGGAGCTGTTTTTT.

This clonotype appeared a few times. The chain has TRBV20-1 and TRBJ2-5; D is unresolved. CDR3 length: 13 residues. Germline values: CDR1 DFQATT, CDR2 SNEGSKA (reference sequence). Trimming removed 4 bases at V and 5 bases at J, with 14 bases between. The CDR3 sequence is CSAISESKETQYF. CDR3 DNA: TGCAGTGCTATCAGTGAGTCAAAGGAGACCCAGTACTTC.

This clonotype has at least ten counts. The chain carries TRBV7-9 and TRBJ2-7; tentative D call: TRBD1 (6 bases). The V end lost 5 bases, the J end lost 5 bases, and 10 bases lay between the germline ends. Germline lookup yields CDR1 SEHNR and CDR2 FQNEAQ (reference sequence). The CDR3 has 12 amino acids. For the CDR3, the DNA is TGTGCCAGCAGCCCCGAGGGGGACGAGCAGTACTTC. It yields the protein CASSPEGDEQYF.

The chain combines TRBV20-1 with TRBJ2-7; D ambiguous. Per the germline V gene, CDR1 is DFQATT and CDR2 is SNEGSKA (reference sequence). V shed 0 bases and J shed 5 bases, with 17 bases lying between them. The CDR3 runs to 15 residues. The CDR3 bases are TGCAGTGCTAGAGATGTTCACGGGTCGAAGAACGAGCAGTACTTC. Protein product: CSARDVHGSKNEQYF.

A note on this clonotype: Given a much more abundant clone one base away, this may be a read error. V is TRBV18 and J is TRBJ1-1; 8 bases align to TRBD1. CDR1 KGHSH and CDR2 LQKENI come from the germline V gene. CDR3 length equals 15 residues. CDR3 sequence reads: CASSRTQGAGTEGFF. The CDR3 DNA reads TGTGCCAGCTCACGGACTCAGGGGGCTGGAACTGAAGGTTTCTTT.

This clonotype was counted only a few times. J is TRBJ2-3 and V is TRBV7-2; 13 bases line up with TRBD2. The germline CDR1 and CDR2 sequences are SGHTA and FQGNSA. V dropped 5 bases and J dropped 6; count of bases not matched to a gene: 8. The CDR3 sequence is 16 residues long. The chain's CDR3 is CASSIGLAGVMDTQYF. CDR3 nucleotides: TGTGCCAGCAGCATTGGACTAGCGGGAGTTATGGATACGCAGTATTTT.

The chain employs TRBV7-9 and TRBJ1-2; D call uncertain. The CDR3 has 16 amino acids. The V end lost 4 bases, the J end lost 8 bases, and 23 bases lay between the germline ends. The germline V gene encodes CDR1 SEHNR and CDR2 FQNEAQ (reference sequence). In nucleotides, the CDR3 is TGTGCCAGCAGCTCGGGTGTTATAGGATCTTTTGGGGGCTACACCTTC. Its translation is CASSSGVIGSFGGYTF.

The chain joins TRBV5-1 to TRBJ1-4; D perhaps matches TRBD1 (6 bases). Germline CDR1 and CDR2: SGHRS and YFSETQ. The V gene lost 5 bases and the J gene lost 0 bases, with 11 bases spanning the gap. The CDR3 totals 15 residues. CDR3 coding DNA: TGCGCCAGCAGTCTTCAGGGGACAACTAATGAAAAACTGTTTTTT. Translation gives CASSLQGTTNEKLFF.

The chain links TRBV12-3 or TRBV12-4 to TRBJ2-5, with D possibly TRBD1 on 6 matching bases. The CDR3 contains 14 residues. The ends were cut back, 1 base at V and 5 bases at J, with 11 bases in the middle. CDR3 sequence reads: CASSLVGARETQYF. The CDR3 bases are TGTGCCAGCAGTTTAGTGGGGGCCAGGGAGACCCAGTACTTC.

Many counts were recorded for this clonotype. V gene TRBV2 combines with J gene TRBJ1-1; a possible D gene is TRBD1 (6 bases). This CDR3 contains 15 residues. CDR1 is SNHLY and CDR2 is FYNNEI in the germline V gene. Trimming shortened V by 4 bases and J by 8 bases, and 20 bases separated the two germline ends. This chain's CDR3 is CASSARPGHFIEAFF. The DNA of the CDR3 is TGTGCCAGCAGTGCCCGTCCGGGACACTTCATAGAAGCTTTCTTT.

A few counts support this clonotype. The chain uses TRBV30 and TRBJ2-7; no reliable D call. V was clipped by 3 bases and J by 3 bases, with 18 bases between them. Germline CDR1 is GTSNPN and CDR2 is SVGIG (reference sequence). This CDR3 spans 15 amino acids. Here the CDR3 DNA reads TGTGCCTGGAGCGCCGGTCAGGCGAAGATCTACGAGCAGTACTTC. It is translated as CAWSAGQAKIYEQYF.

This clonotype was picked up many times. The rearrangement joins TRBV10-3 to TRBJ2-5; no reliable D call. Between the trimmed V and J ends, which lost 4 bases and 0 bases, there was a span of 15 bases. The CDR3 is made up of 16 amino acids. In germline, CDR1 is ENHRY, CDR2 SYGVKD. CDR3 bases: TGTGCCATCAGTGTTAGAAACCCGGAGTACCAAGAGACCCAGTACTTC. It yields the protein CAISVRNPEYQETQYF.

This chain connects TRBV4-2 to TRBJ2-5, with D perhaps TRBD1 (7 bases). Germline CDR1 is LGHNA and CDR2 is YNFKEQ. V was cut by 4 bases and J by 2 bases, with 14 bases left in between. The CDR3 loop spans 15 amino acids. The CDR3 coding sequence is TGTGCCAGCAGCCGCGGCGGGGACAGACAAGAGACCCAGTACTTC. It yields the protein CASSRGGDRQETQYF.

In this sample, this clonotype turned up a few times. This chain joins TRBV29-1 and TRBJ2-1; D is ambiguous. V was shortened by 4 bases and J by 9 bases, with 10 bases between the two germline ends. CDR1 is SQVTM and CDR2 is ANQGSEA in the germline V gene. The CDR3 runs 11 residues. Here the CDR3 DNA reads TGCAGCGTTGTAGACTCGGGTGAGCAGTTCTTC. Translation: CSVVDSGEQFF.

The table lists this clonotype with many counts. This chain joins TRBV6-1 and TRBJ1-1; D might be TRBD1 (6 bases). The CDR3 consists of 12 residues. Trimming cost V 7 bases and J 10 bases, with 16 bases left between them. Germline V gene lookup returns CDR1 MNHNS and CDR2 SASEGT. The CDR3 loop reads CASTMTGSRAFF. Here the CDR3 DNA reads TGTGCCAGCACTATGACAGGTTCGAGAGCTTTCTTT.

This clonotype came up many times. The chain uses TRBV11-2 and TRBJ2-5; 10 nucleotides agree with TRBD1. The CDR3 covers 16 residues. Per the germline V gene, CDR1 is SGHAT and CDR2 is FQNNGV. With 6 bases clipped from V and 5 bases from J, the junction kept 12 bases outside the gene matches. This CDR3 reads CASRVPGTGAGETQYF. CDR3 bases: TGTGCCAGCAGGGTCCCCGGGACAGGGGCAGGGGAGACCCAGTACTTC.